A single sample gave rise to the 29 T cell receptor beta chains below, sequenced in a study of human thymus T cells. Here immunoSEQ multiplex PCR was the method, and the copy in TCRdb shows in-frame clones only, minus some. The sample lists 100,000 to 150,000 clones, around 94% occurring once. Thymic resections from corrective heart surgery supplied the tissue. Sequenced: thymus tissue. These receptors came from a boy younger than two with a congenital heart defect but otherwise immunologically healthy.

The V gene is TRBV5-6, the J gene TRBJ1-2, with D possibly being TRBD1 (6 bases). The CDR3 loop spans 16 amino acids. Germline assignment: CDR1 SGHDT and CDR2 YYEEEE. Trimming shortened V by 1 base and J by 0 bases, and 13 bases separated the two germline ends. The CDR3 coding sequence is TGTGCCAGCAGCTTGTGGCGGGGGCCAGCTAACTATGGCTACACCTTC. Its translation: CASSLWRGPANYGYTF.

The V and J genes are TRBV28 and TRBJ1-1; tentatively, D is TRBD1 (5 bases). This CDR3 has 14 residues. Trimming took off 5 bases at V and 4 bases at J, with 14 bases between the two ends. Germline V gene lookup returns CDR1 MDHEN and CDR2 SYDVKM. CDR3 nucleotides: TGTGCCAGCAGTCCCCAGGGACCGAGCACTGAAGCTTTCTTT. Protein sequence: CASSPQGPSTEAFF. Filled out from reference TRBV28 and TRBJ1-1, the complete variable domain reads DVKVTQSSRYLVKRTGEKVFLECVQDMDHENMFWYRQDPGLGLRLIYFSYDVKMKEKGDIPEGYSVSREKKERFSLILESASTNQTSMYLCASSPQGPSTEAFFGQGTRLTVV.

The V gene is TRBV5-1, the J gene TRBJ2-7, with a tentative D call TRBD1 (6 bases). V lost 5 bases, J lost 5 bases, and 14 bases lay in between. Germline V gives CDR1 SGHRS, CDR2 YFSETQ. The CDR3 totals 13 residues. The CDR3 coding sequence is TGCGCCAGCAGGGAGGCAGGGGTAAACGAGCAGTACTTC. Translated, it gives CASREAGVNEQYF.

In DNA, the CDR3 is TGTGCCAGCAGCTTAAACAGGGGCTCCATTCAGTACTTC. Translating gives CASSLNRGSIQYF. The rearrangement joins TRBV7-2 to TRBJ2-4, with 7 bases that match TRBD1. CDR3 length: 13 residues. Trimming removed 2 bases from V and 9 bases from J; junction bases left unmatched: 4. CDR1 and CDR2 from the germline V gene are SGHTA and FQGNSA.

This sequence joins TRBV4-2 and TRBJ2-2, with 9 bases aligning to TRBD1. The CDR3 contains 19 residues. Germline CDR1 LGHNA, CDR2 YNFKEQ. The V and J ends lost 0 bases and 9 bases, in that order; junction bases with no gene match: 17. CDR3 residues: CASSQEPWSGQGLGRELFF. The CDR3 DNA sequence: TGTGCCAGCAGCCAAGAGCCCTGGTCGGGACAGGGTCTGGGGAGGGAGCTGTTTTTT.

V is TRBV4-3 and J is TRBJ1-4, with TRBD1 matching 10 bases. The trim removed 4 bases at V and 0 bases at J, leaving 8 bases unmatched. CDR3 length equals 18 residues. In germline, CDR1 is LGHNA, CDR2 YSLEER. The CDR3: CASSRTDRGPPTNEKLFF. CDR3 coding DNA: TGCGCCAGCAGCCGAACCGACAGGGGGCCGCCAACTAATGAAAAACTGTTTTTT.

The genes are TRBV4-2 and TRBJ2-7; TRBD2 is a possible D gene (5 bases). V lost 4 bases, J lost 3 bases, and 16 bases lay in between. Germline V gives CDR1 LGHNA, CDR2 YNFKEQ. The CDR3 spans 15 residues. CDR3 residues: CASSPGLNIYYEQYF. The DNA of the CDR3 is TGTGCCAGCAGCCCAGGACTGAACATATACTACGAGCAGTACTTC.

V is TRBV21-1 and J is TRBJ2-7; the table gives TRBD1 as D, unverified against the DNA. TRBV21-1 is marked as a pseudogene. This CDR3 contains 14 residues. CDR3 coding DNA: TGTGCCAGCCGCCAGGGGCCGCCTTCCTACGAGCAGTACTTC. Residues: CASRQGPPSYEQYF.

This chain connects TRBV30 to TRBJ1-6; possible D gene TRBD1, 6 bases. Germline V lookup: CDR1 GTSNPN, CDR2 SVGIG (reference sequence). This CDR3 is 14 amino acids long. V lost 3 bases and J lost 10, with 16 bases in between. CDR3 sequence: CAWSHYREISPLHF. Written as DNA, the CDR3 is TGTGCCTGGAGCCACTACAGGGAAATCTCACCCCTCCACTTT. Using reference TRBV30 and TRBJ1-6 for the parts outside the CDR3, the full variable domain is SQTIHQWPATLVQPVGSPLSLECTVEGTSNPNLYWYRQAAGRGLQLLFYSVGIGQISSEVPQNLSASRPQDRQFILSSKKLLLSDSGFYLCAWSHYREISPLHFGNGTRLTVT.

Only one count was recorded for this clone. The V and J genes are TRBV4-1 and TRBJ1-1; D gene uncertain. Germline-derived CDR1 and CDR2 are MGHRA and YSYEKL. The ends were cut back, 1 base at V and 3 bases at J, with 18 bases in the middle. The CDR3 is 17 residues long. The CDR3 nucleotides read TGCGCCAGCAGCCAAGTAGGAACTCCTAATGTGGACACTGAAGCTTTCTTT. It yields the protein CASSQVGTPNVDTEAFF.

This clone appeared a single time. This sequence joins TRBV14 and TRBJ2-1; D may match TRBD1 or TRBD2 (5 bases each). Germline V gives CDR1 SGHDN, CDR2 FVKESK. V lost 4 bases, J lost 4 bases, and 17 bases lay in between. CDR3 length equals 16 residues. The CDR3 DNA is TGTGCCAGCAGCCCGTCCCGTCGGGGCCGGTACAATGAGCAGTTCTTC. Translating it yields CASSPSRRGRYNEQFF.

V and J are TRBV5-1 and TRBJ2-1; the match to TRBD2 covers 10 bases. V dropped 4 bases and J dropped 4; count of bases not matched to a gene: 5. The germline CDR1 and CDR2 sequences are SGHRS and YFSETQ. This CDR3 spans 15 amino acids. This chain's CDR3 is CASSPLAGVYNEQFF. In DNA, the CDR3 is TGCGCCAGCAGCCCCCTAGCGGGGGTTTACAATGAGCAGTTCTTC.

CDR3: CAISESDLNQPQHF. The CDR3 bases are TGTGCCATCAGTGAGTCGGACCTCAATCAGCCCCAGCATTTT. This rearrangement joins TRBV10-3 to TRBJ1-5; D not resolved. Trimming shortened V by 0 bases and J by 3 bases, and 6 bases separated the two germline ends. Germline CDR1 reads ENHRY; CDR2 reads SYGVKD. The CDR3 totals 14 residues.

The chain couples TRBV9 to TRBJ1-1, with D perhaps matching TRBD1 (6 bases). V lost 0 bases, J lost 1 base, and 16 bases lay in between. The germline V gene encodes CDR1 SGDLS and CDR2 YYNGEE. CDR3 size: 17 residues. CDR3 DNA: TGTGCCAGCAGCGTAGTCCGGGACACTCTGGCGAACACTGAAGCTTTCTTT. It encodes CASSVVRDTLANTEAFF.

The chain joins TRBV5-1 to TRBJ2-3, with unresolved D. The CDR3 is made up of 14 amino acids. CDR1 is SGHRS and CDR2 is YFSETQ in the germline V gene. The germline V and J ends were trimmed by 3 bases and 0 bases, with 8 bases remaining between them. The CDR3 nucleotides are TGCGCCAGCAGCTCCGTCAAAAGCACAGATACGCAGTATTTT. It specifies CASSSVKSTDTQYF.

The gene calls are TRBV4-3 and TRBJ2-1; 8 positions match TRBD2. The CDR3 length is 16 residues. With 5 bases clipped from V and 0 bases from J, the junction kept 6 bases outside the gene matches. The germline V gene encodes CDR1 LGHNA and CDR2 YSLEER. Here the CDR3 DNA reads TGCGCCAGCAGCGCCCAAACTAGCGGCTCCTACAATGAGCAGTTCTTC. This encodes CASSAQTSGSYNEQFF.

The CDR3 here is CASTFEGGGSNQPQHF. CDR3 DNA sequence: TGTGCCAGCACCTTCGAGGGAGGGGGTAGCAATCAGCCCCAGCATTTT. The rearrangement joins TRBV7-2 to TRBJ1-5; D is possibly TRBD1 (6 bases). CDR1 is SGHTA and CDR2 is FQGNSA in the germline V gene. The V end was cut by 7 bases, the J end by 0 bases, with 16 bases between. This CDR3 contains 16 residues.

This chain links TRBV28 with TRBJ1-2, with a weak D call TRBD1 (5 bases). The V end lost 4 bases, the J end lost 5 bases, and 17 bases lay between the germline ends. CDR1 MDHEN and CDR2 SYDVKM come from the germline V gene. This CDR3 has 15 amino acids. In DNA, the CDR3 is TGTGCCAGCAGTTCCGCGGGCAGGGTAGGATATGGCTACACCTTC. Translated: CASSSAGRVGYGYTF.

V and J are TRBV28 and TRBJ1-5; D possibly corresponds to TRBD1 (5 bases). V lost 4 bases and J lost 6, with 16 bases in between. Germline assignment: CDR1 MDHEN and CDR2 SYDVKM. The CDR3 consists of 15 residues. The CDR3 nucleotides read TGTGCCAGCAGTTCCCTCCGGGGGGGAACTCAGCCCCAGCATTTT. Translated: CASSSLRGGTQPQHF.

For this clone: An end of the junction differs from the germline gene, which may be a read error. The chain joins TRBV14 to TRBJ2-3, with 7 positions matching TRBD2. CDR3 size: 15 residues. Germline assignment: CDR1 SGHDN and CDR2 FVKESK. CDR3 DNA sequence: TGTGCCAGCAGCCAAGATAGGGACTACACATATACGCAGTATTTT. It specifies CASSQDRDYTYTQYF.

The genes are TRBV4-1 and TRBJ2-1, with a possible D match to TRBD1 (6 bases). CDR1 and CDR2 from the germline V gene are MGHRA and YSYEKL. CDR3 size: 15 residues. V dropped 3 bases and J dropped 4 bases, with 13 bases sitting between them. Here the CDR3 reads CASSQRFQGYNEQFF. The CDR3 DNA reads as TGCGCCAGCAGCCAGAGGTTTCAGGGGTACAATGAGCAGTTCTTC.

This chain connects TRBV5-4 to TRBJ2-3; tentatively, D is TRBD1 (5 bases). The V gene's germline CDR1 is SGHNT and CDR2 YYREEE (reference sequence). Trimming left V 4 bases short and J 2 bases short, with 14 bases between. The CDR3 totals 15 residues. The CDR3: CASSRGRSLTDTQYF. The CDR3 nucleotides read TGTGCCAGCAGCAGGGGAAGGTCCCTCACAGATACGCAGTATTTT.

The table lists this clone with a count of one. V is TRBV27 and J is TRBJ2-4, with D maybe TRBD2 (6 bases). The CDR3 contains 11 residues. V lost 8 bases and J 6 bases, leaving 8 bases between the germline ends. Germline V gene sequence: CDR1 MNHEY, CDR2 SMNVEV (reference sequence). In nucleotides, the CDR3 is TGTGCCAGCGTGGGGGGAAACATTCAGTACTTC. It codes for CASVGGNIQYF.

V and J are TRBV4-3 and TRBJ1-4; a weak D match, TRBD1 (5 bases). This CDR3 region has 14 residues. V shed 4 bases and J shed 6 bases, with 12 bases lying between them. Germline V CDR1 and CDR2: LGHNA, YSLEER. The CDR3 reads CASSPRGDDEKLFF. As DNA, the CDR3 is TGCGCCAGCAGCCCGAGGGGAGATGATGAAAAACTGTTTTTT.

The chain has TRBV5-1 and TRBJ2-3, with D unresolved. The CDR3 runs 13 residues. Germline lookup yields CDR1 SGHRS and CDR2 YFSETQ. Trimming removed 3 bases from V and 4 bases from J, with 9 bases in between. CDR3 nucleotide sequence: TGCGCCAGCAGCTCCTTCCTTGCAGATACGCAGTATTTT. This encodes CASSSFLADTQYF.

The chain combines TRBV5-1 with TRBJ1-2, with TRBD1 identical over 7 bases. The CDR3 extends over 13 amino acids. Trimming removed 4 bases from V and 9 bases from J; junction bases left unmatched: 9. Germline V gene sequence: CDR1 SGHRS, CDR2 YFSETQ. The CDR3 sequence: CASSGTVFGSYTF. The CDR3 nucleotides are TGCGCCAGCAGCGGGACAGTCTTCGGGAGCTACACCTTC.

This clone was counted a single time. The chain employs TRBV9 and TRBJ1-2; 9 nucleotides line up with TRBD1. J gave up 8 bases and V 4 bases, and 12 bases lay outside the gene matches. The germline V gene has CDR1 SGDLS and CDR2 YYNGEE. The CDR3 totals 15 residues. CDR3 in amino acids: CASSPRGQGSYGYTF. The CDR3 DNA reads as TGTGCCAGCAGCCCAAGGGGACAGGGATCCTACGGCTACACCTTC. Full variable domain (remainder filled in from reference TRBV9 and TRBJ1-2): DSGVTQTPKHLITATGQRVTLRCSPRSGDLSVYWYQQSLDQGLQFLIQYYNGEERAKGNILERFSAQQFPDLHSELNLSSLELGDSALYFCASSPRGQGSYGYTFGSGTRLTVV.

The V gene is TRBV6-6, the J gene TRBJ2-1; D remains unclear. The CDR3 totals 11 residues. V gave up 4 bases and J gave up 10 bases, with 8 bases separating them. CDR1 MNHNY and CDR2 SVGAGI come from the germline V gene (reference sequence). The chain's CDR3 is CASSLIVEQFF. CDR3 sequence (DNA): TGTGCCAGCAGTTTAATAGTGGAGCAGTTCTTC.

About this clone: Compared with germline, one end of the junction differs, possibly owing to a read error. The chain is built from TRBV20-1 and TRBJ2-5, with D unclear. The CDR3 spans 10 residues. From germline, CDR1 is DFQATT and CDR2 SNEGSKA (reference sequence). CDR3 sequence: CSPRRETQYF. In DNA form, the CDR3 reads TGCAGTCCTAGAAGGGAGACCCAGTACTTC.